Given below is one T cell receptor (beta chain) in context. In the study's own analysis: Amplified reference gene primers provided the basis for estimating nucleated cell counts. The protocol was immunoSEQ multiplex PCR, while the TCRdb copy is restricted to in-frame clones and leaves out a portion. V and J calls and clone size are given by that table; D and trimming were obtained from the DNA. The sample holds 30,000 to 40,000 clones, approximately 86% seen once. The sample belongs to a study of blood T cell repertoires in COVID-19. Study-wide background: Samples of COVID-19 (acute and convalescent) were obtained from the United States, Italy and Spain. Sources were T cells, B-cell-depleted T cells, or PBMCs; the material itself was cDNA or gDNA.

The specimen was peripheral blood. The TCR was taken from a man aged 50-59 years with active COVID-19.

The CDR3 loop is CASTLGTANYGYTF. Here the CDR3 DNA reads TGTGCCAGCACCCTAGGGACAGCTAACTATGGCTACACCTTC. This chain connects TRBV6-6 to TRBJ1-2; 7 bases are shared with TRBD1. Germline loops: CDR1 MNHNY, CDR2 SVGAGI (reference sequence). The CDR3 sequence is 14 residues long. V was pared by 7 bases and J by 0 bases, with 5 bases of the junction left unmatched.